This TCR beta chain stems from a study of cytomegalovirus exposure and HLA in healthy donors. The primer mix had 60 Vbeta and 13 Jbeta primers. How the authors handled the data: In a later analysis, around 10 million of some 80 million unique beta chains occurred in at least two donors. Assay used: immunoSEQ multiplex PCR; TCRdb lists only in-frame clones, some missing. The V and J calls and clone size were taken over from that table, and D and trimming were inferred from the DNA. The sample lists 130,000 or so clones; about four fifths were seen once. Trimming took 0 bases from V and 2 from J; bases not matched to a gene: 2. The CDR3 runs 15 residues. Germline values: CDR1 SGHNT, CDR2 YYREEE (reference sequence). Unrecorded immune exposure was likely among donors, who were nominally healthy when sampled. Study-wide results and limits: The authors considered a cluster of highly shared sequence variants likely to be a sequencing artifact. HLA allele associations emerged for 15,000 to 20,000 TCR beta sequences in a later analysis, at 0.05 false discovery rate.

As regards this clone: Its antigen is unknown.

The chain uses TRBV5-4 and TRBJ2-7, with 10 bases fitting TRBD2. Sequenced material: PBMCs. This TCR came from a woman between 35 and 50 years old in good health and CMV-seronegative. The CDR3 sequence: CASSLERGGTYEQYF. In nucleotides, the CDR3 is TGTGCCAGCAGCTTGGAGCGGGGGGGAACCTACGAGCAGTACTTC.